The next 23 T cell receptor beta chains were all read from a single sample in a study of T cells in Graves' hyperthyroidism and ophthalmopathy. RNA transcripts provided the source from which TCR beta CDR3 regions were amplified. An initial round of RT-PCR targeting the TCR CDR3 relied on the HTBI primer set. TCRdb ran MiXCR on the multiplex PCR reads and lists one entry per CDR3 protein. The sample records roughly 500,000 distinct CDR3 sequences, under 60% being singletons. The specimen sequenced was peripheral blood or thyroid tissue (not recorded which). Source of these receptors: an adult woman with Graves' disease, either hyperthyroidism or ophthalmopathy (not recorded which).

On this clonotype itself: In this CDR3 the conserved last residue, phenylalanine or tryptophan, is missing, so a read error is likely. The chain carries TRBV2 and TRBJ1-2; maybe TRBD1 (6 bases). This CDR3 spans 11 amino acids. Germline V gene sequence: CDR1 SNHLY, CDR2 FYNNEI. The V gene lost 8 bases and the J gene lost 6 bases, with 10 bases spanning the gap. Here the CDR3 DNA reads TGTGCCAGCGGAGGGGGGGATGGCTACACCCTC. Encoded protein: CASGGGDGYTL.

The chain couples TRBV2 to TRBJ1-2; 7 bases line up with TRBD1. V lost 9 bases and J lost 4; bases outside the gene matches: 2. This CDR3 contains 11 residues. In germline, CDR1 is SNHLY, CDR2 FYNNEI. The DNA for the CDR3 is TGTGCCAGGGGACAGATCTATGGCTACACCTTC. It yields the protein CARGQIYGYTF.

This clonotype was observed at least ten times. This chain uses TRBV19 with TRBJ1-6, with 10 bases that match TRBD1. V gave up 6 bases and J gave up 10 bases; unmatched junction bases: 12. CDR3 length equals 16 residues. Looked up from germline, CDR1 is LNHDA and CDR2 is SQIVND (reference sequence). CDR3 DNA: TGTGCCAGTAGACCCACCGGGACAGGGGCCACATCACCCCTCCACTTT. Its translation is CASRPTGTGATSPLHF.

V and J are TRBV7-9 and TRBJ2-7, with a weak D call TRBD1 (6 bases). The germline V gene has CDR1 SEHNR and CDR2 FQNEAQ (reference sequence). Trimming took off 5 bases at V and 2 bases at J, with 13 bases between the two ends. The CDR3 runs 14 residues. The CDR3 region has the DNA TGTGCCAGCAGCCCGTGGACAGAACCCTACGAGCAGTACTTC. Translated, it gives CASSPWTEPYEQYF.

The chain links TRBV7-8 to TRBJ2-7, with D tentatively TRBD1 (6 bases). The CDR3 extends over 10 amino acids. Germline values: CDR1 SGHVS, CDR2 FQNEAQ. In nucleotides, the CDR3 is TGTGCTAGAGTCCCCCAGGGGCGGTACTTC. This gives the protein CARVPQGRYF.

V and J are TRBV25-1 and TRBJ1-3; a weak D match, TRBD1 (6 bases). This CDR3 region has 16 residues. V was clipped by 1 base and J by 0 bases, with 10 bases between them. Germline-derived CDR1 and CDR2 are MGHDK and SYGVNS. As DNA, the CDR3 is TGTGCCAGCAGTGAATTCGACAGGTACTCTGGAAACACCATATATTTT. The encoded protein is CASSEFDRYSGNTIYF. The whole variable domain, filled in from reference TRBV25-1 and TRBJ1-3, reads EADIYQTPRYLVIGTGKKITLECSQTMGHDKMYWYQQDPGMELHLIHYSYGVNSTEKGDLSSESTVSRIRTEHFPLTLESARPSHTSQYLCASSEFDRYSGNTIYFGEGSWLTVV.

This chain links TRBV27 with TRBJ2-7, with 9 nucleotides matching TRBD2. From germline, CDR1 is MNHEY and CDR2 SMNVEV (reference sequence). The CDR3 is 14 amino acids. The ends lost 7 bases at V and 12 bases at J; junction bases unmatched: 16. DNA of the CDR3: TGTGCCAGCACCGAACTTAGTGGCGGGAGGGTCCTGTACTTC. Translated, it gives CASTELSGGRVLYF.

This clonotype showed up just once. The chain recombines TRBV7-2 with TRBJ2-7; 7 bases are shared with TRBD2. The last part of the DNA fits TRBJ2-5 better; the J call may be wrong. This CDR3 contains 16 residues. Germline assignment: CDR1 SGHTA and CDR2 FQGNSA. CDR3: CASSPVSGTGGETQYF. CDR3 coding DNA: TGTGCCAGCAGCCCGGTCAGCGGGACGGGGGGAGAGACCCAGTACTTC.

This chain links TRBV9 with TRBJ2-5; D is uncertain. Between the trimmed V and J ends, which lost 0 bases and 3 bases, there was a span of 6 bases. CDR1 is SGDLS, CDR2 YYNGEE, per germline. The CDR3 runs to 13 residues. The CDR3 reads CASSVGSKETQYF. As DNA, the CDR3 is TGTGCCAGCAGCGTAGGCAGCAAAGAGACCCAGTACTTC.

This clonotype has a single count. CDR3 nucleotides: TGTGCCATCAGTGCTTTGAGGGGACAGCCCAATCAGCCCCAGCATTTT. Amino acids: CAISALRGQPNQPQHF. The chain uses TRBV10-3 and TRBJ1-5, with TRBD1 matching 7 bases. CDR3 size: 16 residues. CDR1 is ENHRY and CDR2 is SYGVKD in the germline V gene. The junction had 9 bases not matched to a gene; V was cut back by 4 bases and J by 3 bases.

The chain uses TRBV20-1 and TRBJ2-5; unclear D gene. The germline gives CDR1 DFQATT, CDR2 SNEGSKA (reference sequence). The CDR3 totals 11 residues. The DNA for the CDR3 is TGCAGCGCCCACCCTCGGGAGACCCAGTACTTC. It encodes CSAHPRETQYF.

This clonotype was observed at least ten times. The rearrangement uses TRBV12-3 or TRBV12-4 and TRBJ2-7; no clear D gene. The CDR3 consists of 15 residues. Trimming left V 1 base short and J 4 bases short, with 14 bases between. CDR3 in DNA: TGTGCCAGCAGTTTAGGGTCAGGCCTATATTACGAGCAGTACTTC. It specifies CASSLGSGLYYEQYF.

There are a few counts of this clonotype. The gene calls are TRBV10-3 and TRBJ1-6; D call uncertain. Germline V lookup: CDR1 ENHRY, CDR2 SYGVKD. CDR3 size: 15 residues. V lost 2 bases, J lost 6 bases, and 11 bases lay in between. Here the CDR3 DNA reads TGTGCCATCAGTGAGCAGGCAGGCGCTAATTCACCCCTCCACTTT. This gives the protein CAISEQAGANSPLHF.

This clonotype was seen a single time. A much larger clone differs by one base, so this may be a read error. The J gene is TRBJ1-1, the V gene TRBV12-3 or TRBV12-4; 7 bases align to TRBD1. The length of the CDR3 is 13 residues. The junction had 7 bases not matched to a gene; V was cut back by 8 bases and J by 4 bases. CDR3 nucleotide sequence: TGTGCCAGCTACAGGGGTGTCAGCACTGAAGCTTTCTTT. Its translation is CASYRGVSTEAFF.

The CDR3 sequence: CASSSPYTGEGETQYF. CDR3 coding DNA: TGTGCCAGCAGCTCGCCCTACACCGGGGAAGGAGAGACCCAGTACTTC. The chain has TRBV7-8 and TRBJ2-5; D might be TRBD2 (5 bases). Germline CDR1 SGHVS, CDR2 FQNEAQ. V was cut by 4 bases and J by 4 bases, with 19 bases left in between. This CDR3 contains 16 residues.

V gene TRBV15 combines with J gene TRBJ2-7; D may match TRBD1 or TRBD2 (6 bases each). V gave up 3 bases and J gave up 5 bases, with 23 bases separating them. The CDR3 runs to 17 residues. In germline, CDR1 is LNHNV, CDR2 YYDKDF (reference sequence). DNA for the CDR3: TGTGCCACCAGCAGCCAAAACCCTACAATAAGGGGGGACGAGCAGTACTTC. It translates to CATSSQNPTIRGDEQYF. Filled out from reference TRBV15 and TRBJ2-7, the complete variable domain reads DAMVIQNPRYQVTQFGKPVTLSCSQTLNHNVMYWYQQKSSQAPKLLFHYYDKDFNNEADTPDNFQSRRPNTSFCFLDIRSPGLGDTAMYLCATSSQNPTIRGDEQYFGPGTRLTVT.

The V call is TRBV20-1, the J call TRBJ2-5, with TRBD2 identical over 11 bases. There are 16 residues in the CDR3. The trim removed 3 bases at V and 6 bases at J, leaving 12 bases unmatched. CDR1 and CDR2 (germline): DFQATT, SNEGSKA (reference sequence). This chain's CDR3 is CSARSLAGGAGQTQYF. DNA for the CDR3: TGCAGTGCTAGGTCCCTAGCGGGGGGCGCTGGTCAGACCCAGTACTTC.

This clonotype occurred many times. The rearrangement joins TRBV5-6 to TRBJ1-1; D is perhaps TRBD1 (6 bases). Deletions cut 4 bases from V and 1 base from J, with 14 bases between. The germline V gene has CDR1 SGHDT and CDR2 YYEEEE. The CDR3 runs to 15 residues. DNA for the CDR3: TGTGCCAGCAGCCCGGACAGTGGCAGGAACACTGAAGCTTTCTTT. Protein product: CASSPDSGRNTEAFF.

The chain has TRBV7-9 and TRBJ1-2; D ambiguous. This CDR3 has 13 amino acids. The germline CDR1 and CDR2 sequences are SEHNR and FQNEAQ (reference sequence). V gave up 3 bases and J gave up 4 bases, with 9 bases separating them. The CDR3 region has the DNA TGTGCCAGCAGCTTCGGGAACGTCTATGGCTACACCTTC. It translates to CASSFGNVYGYTF.

This clonotype was detected many times. CDR3 bases: TGTGCCAGCAGCACAATACCGGGACAGCCCTGGTCGAACACTGAAGCTTTCTTT. Translated: CASSTIPGQPWSNTEAFF. This chain connects TRBV7-8 to TRBJ1-1, with 7 bases fitting TRBD1. CDR1 SGHVS and CDR2 FQNEAQ come from the germline V gene. The CDR3 consists of 18 residues. J lost 1 base, V lost 5 bases, and 16 bases had no gene match.

There are a few counts of this clonotype. The J gene is TRBJ1-4, the V gene TRBV9; D call uncertain. The CDR3 runs to 15 residues. V was cut by 0 bases and J by 6 bases, with 12 bases left in between. Germline assignment: CDR1 SGDLS and CDR2 YYNGEE. The CDR3 DNA reads TGTGCCAGCAGCGTAGGACGCTGGGAGGATGAAAAACTGTTTTTT. Amino acids: CASSVGRWEDEKLFF.

Ten or more counts support this clonotype. V usage is TRBV20-1 and J usage is TRBJ1-5, with TRBD1 matching over 8 bases. The V gene end was trimmed by 5 bases and the J gene end by 6 bases; junction bases not matched to a gene: 6. CDR3 length: 13 amino acids. Germline V CDR1 and CDR2: DFQATT, SNEGSKA (reference sequence). CDR3 sequence reads: CSALDRVGQPQHF. DNA for the CDR3: TGCAGTGCTCTGGACAGGGTTGGTCAGCCCCAGCATTTT.

The CDR3 protein is CASSEGRPSSYEQYF. Written as DNA, the CDR3 is TGCGCCAGCAGTGAAGGACGGCCCAGCTCCTACGAGCAGTACTTC. The J gene is TRBJ2-7, the V gene TRBV10-2, with no clear D. Trimming stripped 3 bases from V and 0 bases from J, with 12 bases between. The CDR3 is 15 residues long. CDR1 and CDR2 from the germline V gene are WSHSY and SAAADI.